This T cell receptor (beta chain) was documented in a study of blood T cell repertoires in COVID-19. Assay used: immunoSEQ multiplex PCR; TCRdb lists only in-frame clones, some missing. The data hold roughly 500,000 clones, with 88% observed a single time. Material: PBMCs or T cells enriched from blood (not recorded which). The receptor was derived from a woman aged 40 to 50 who had recovered from COVID-19.

CDR3: CASSSQAGGIYEQYF. The CDR3 DNA follows: TGTGCCAGCAGTTCCCAAGCGGGAGGTATATACGAGCAGTACTTC. This chain joins TRBV27 and TRBJ2-7; 9 positions match TRBD2. The germline gives CDR1 MNHEY, CDR2 SMNVEV (reference sequence). This CDR3 is built from 15 residues. V gave up 4 bases and J gave up 4 bases; unmatched junction bases: 8.